The clone carrying this T cell receptor beta chain was picked up many times. The antigen is unknown. Compared with germline, one end of the junction differs, possibly owing to a read error. Germline-derived CDR1 and CDR2 are SNHLY and FYNNEI. CDR3 length equals 11 residues. The data belong to a study of T cell repertoires in cytomegalovirus infection. Overall study findings and caveats: The ex vivo response showed dominance by HLA-C-restricted CMV-specific TCR beta clonotypes.

MiXCR, run by TCRdb on the reads, gives a single entry per CDR3 protein. The table includes 100,000 to 150,000 distinct CDR3 sequences, 7.5% to 9% detected once. Sequencing was performed on PBMCs. The chain has TRBV2 and TRBJ1-2; possibly TRBD1 for D (5 bases). This receptor was obtained from a human donor in good health (CMV status not recorded). Some clones in this sample may be carry-over from other donors' samples. As DNA, the CDR3 is TGTGCCAGCACGAGGGACTGGCTTAAGAACTTC. This sequence encodes CASTRDWLKNF.